The TCR beta chain under discussion was sequenced for a study of CD8 T cells in ankylosing spondylitis. Study-level findings and limits: Disease-linked clones bore a CD8+ phenotype and were relatively rare in peripheral blood. Seemingly characteristic of ankylosing spondylitis blood was a TCR beta motif consisting of 7 or 8 highly homologous variants. From matched ankylosing spondylitis synovial fluid, disease-linked clones were reportedly recovered at significantly enriched levels. Reactive arthritis synovial fluid and blood were previously reported to contain some motif variants.

Molecular-barcoded quantitative 5'-RACE produced these TCR beta libraries. MiXCR, run by TCRdb on the 5' RACE reads, gives a single entry per CDR3 protein. The table lists under 950,000 distinct CDR3 sequences, about 20% of them singletons. This clonotype appeared a few times. Its antigen is not known. CDR3 length equals 16 residues. Trimming at V came to 5 bases and at J to 1 base, leaving 9 bases not matched to a gene. CDR1 and CDR2 from the germline V gene are SEHNR and FQNEAQ (reference sequence). The sequencing input was blood, either unsorted or a sorted T cell fraction (not recorded which). The sequence derives from a male donor with ankylosing spondylitis. The chain couples TRBV7-9 to TRBJ1-1; 8 bases fit TRBD1. The CDR3 bases are TGTGCCAGCAGCAGAGCCTCCGGGACAGGGAACACTGAAGCTTTCTTT. Its translation is CASSRASGTGNTEAFF.